The 13 T cell receptor beta chains below were found in one sample sequenced in a study of blood T cell repertoires in COVID-19. The method was immunoSEQ multiplex PCR; TCRdb's version includes in-frame clones alone and lacks a portion of them. The repertoire has 140,000 to 150,000 clones, 88% of them found once; the top ten carry 10%. The source material was peripheral blood. The receptors were sampled from a man between 60 and 75 years old with active or convalescent COVID-19.

This chain joins TRBV7-2 and TRBJ1-6; TRBD1 agrees at 7 bases. Trimming at V came to 4 bases and at J to 10 bases, leaving 10 bases not matched to a gene. This CDR3 is built from 15 residues. The germline gives CDR1 SGHTA, CDR2 FQGNSA. The CDR3 bases are TGTGCCAGCAGCTCCCTACAGGGGAAGGGATCACCCCTCCACTTT. Its translation: CASSSLQGKGSPLHF.

V is TRBV18 and J is TRBJ2-1; 9 positions match TRBD2. The V gene end was trimmed by 4 bases and the J gene end by 13 bases; junction bases not matched to a gene: 8. The CDR3 is 13 residues long. The germline CDR1 and CDR2 sequences are KGHSH and LQKENI. The CDR3 DNA reads TGTGCCAGCTCACACGGGACTAGCCTGCTCCAGTTCTTC. Translated: CASSHGTSLLQFF.

The chain recombines TRBV5-1 with TRBJ2-3; 9 bases are shared with TRBD2. The CDR3 is made up of 14 amino acids. Per germline, CDR1 SGHRS and CDR2 YFSETQ. V lost 5 bases, J lost 3 bases, and 4 bases stayed unmatched. The CDR3 loop is CASSSGSLTDTQYF. In DNA form, the CDR3 reads TGCGCCAGCAGTAGCGGGAGTTTGACAGATACGCAGTATTTT.

The genes are TRBV4-1 and TRBJ2-7, with TRBD1 identical over 7 bases. The CDR3 runs to 15 residues. Germline V gene lookup returns CDR1 MGHRA and CDR2 YSYEKL. V was pared by 6 bases and J by 1 base, with 9 bases of the junction left unmatched. In nucleotides, the CDR3 is TGCGCCAGCAGGCAAAGGACAGGATCATCCTACGAGCAGTACTTC. The encoded protein is CASRQRTGSSYEQYF.

CDR3 loop: CASSPQGSGYGYTF. CDR3 DNA: TGTGCCAGCAGCCCACAGGGTTCTGGCTATGGCTACACCTTC. The chain employs TRBV7-3 and TRBJ1-2; D may be TRBD1 (6 bases). The CDR3 is made up of 14 amino acids. CDR1 is SGHTA and CDR2 is FQGTGA in the germline V gene. V was cut by 5 bases and J by 4 bases, with 14 bases left in between.

Only one count was recorded for this clone. The chain joins TRBV5-1 to TRBJ2-3; 8 bases align to TRBD2. Per germline, CDR1 SGHRS and CDR2 YFSETQ. The junction had 17 bases not matched to a gene; V was cut back by 4 bases and J by 4 bases. The CDR3 runs 18 residues. The CDR3 DNA sequence: TGCGCCAGCAGCCCCTGGGGCGGGAGGCCGCCGGGGGCAGATACGCAGTATTTT. Translated, it gives CASSPWGGRPPGADTQYF.

This CDR3 reads CASSFSLGTGLSNTGELFF. CDR3 coding DNA: TGTGCCAGCAGTTTTTCACTTGGGACAGGCCTATCGAACACCGGGGAGCTGTTTTTT. The chain couples TRBV27 to TRBJ2-2; 8 bases map to TRBD1. The CDR3 sequence is 19 residues long. The germline V gene encodes CDR1 MNHEY and CDR2 SMNVEV (reference sequence). J gave up 0 bases and V 3 bases, and 12 bases lay outside the gene matches.

The rearrangement joins TRBV9 to TRBJ1-1; D uncertain. The germline V gene has CDR1 SGDLS and CDR2 YYNGEE. CDR3 length equals 13 residues. V was trimmed by 0 bases and J by 1 base, leaving 4 bases between them. CDR3 sequence reads: CASSVAGNTEAFF. Written as DNA, the CDR3 is TGTGCCAGCAGCGTAGCGGGGAACACTGAAGCTTTCTTT. The full variable domain, with the rest looked up from reference TRBV9 and TRBJ1-1, is DSGVTQTPKHLITATGQRVTLRCSPRSGDLSVYWYQQSLDQGLQFLIQYYNGEERAKGNILERFSAQQFPDLHSELNLSSLELGDSALYFCASSVAGNTEAFFGQGTRLTVV.

The chain is built from TRBV28 and TRBJ1-5; the D is unclear. V was clipped by 6 bases and J by 3 bases, with 9 bases between them. Germline V gene data show CDR1 as MDHEN and CDR2 as SYDVKM. The CDR3 consists of 13 residues. The DNA of the CDR3 is TGTGCCAGCAGGACTAATCTCAATCAGCCCCAGCATTTT. Its translation is CASRTNLNQPQHF. Full variable domain (outside the CDR3, taken from reference TRBV28 and TRBJ1-5): DVKVTQSSRYLVKRTGEKVFLECVQDMDHENMFWYRQDPGLGLRLIYFSYDVKMKEKGDIPEGYSVSREKKERFSLILESASTNQTSMYLCASRTNLNQPQHFGDGTRLSIL.

The V gene is TRBV20-1, the J gene TRBJ1-2, with D perhaps TRBD1 (6 bases). V gave up 3 bases and J gave up 5 bases, with 7 bases separating them. Germline CDR1 and CDR2: DFQATT and SNEGSKA (reference sequence). The CDR3 runs to 11 residues. Here the CDR3 DNA reads TGCAGTGCTAGGGACAGATATGGCTACACCTTC. It translates to CSARDRYGYTF.

The chain employs TRBV28 and TRBJ2-1, with D tentatively TRBD1 (5 bases). V was pared by 6 bases and J by 5 bases, with 11 bases between. CDR1 MDHEN and CDR2 SYDVKM come from the germline V gene. The CDR3 length is 13 residues. This CDR3 reads CASRTGPDNEQFF. The DNA for the CDR3 is TGTGCCAGCAGAACAGGCCCGGACAATGAGCAGTTCTTC.

This chain joins TRBV7-9 and TRBJ2-1; perhaps TRBD1 as D (6 bases). Between the trimmed V and J ends, which lost 3 bases and 7 bases, there was a span of 10 bases. The CDR3 is 13 amino acids. Germline values: CDR1 SEHNR, CDR2 FQNEAQ (reference sequence). The CDR3 sequence is CASSFRDTNEQFF. DNA for the CDR3: TGTGCCAGCAGCTTCCGGGACACTAATGAGCAGTTCTTC.

This sequence joins TRBV27 and TRBJ2-3; TRBD1 aligns across 7 bases. The CDR3 sequence is 16 residues long. The ends lost 7 bases at V and 5 bases at J; junction bases unmatched: 15. In germline, CDR1 is MNHEY, CDR2 SMNVEV (reference sequence). The CDR3 DNA reads as TGTGCCAGCAAAACACTGTGGGAGAGGGACAGAGATACGCAGTATTTT. This codes for CASKTLWERDRDTQYF.